This T cell receptor (beta chain) was obtained from a study of T cell responses to AZD1222 COVID-19 vaccine. With respect to this clone: Its antigen is undetermined.

The data were produced by immunoSEQ multiplex PCR, yet TCRdb's version contains in-frame clones alone and is incomplete. Of 150,000 or so clones listed, over 80% are singletons. General observations from the study: Without day 14 samples, only post-peak T cell repertoires were studied.

Trimming cost V 1 base and J 2 bases, with 9 bases left between them. CDR1 is SNHLY, CDR2 FYNNEI, per germline. This CDR3 is built from 14 residues. This specimen was peripheral blood, taken 28 days after the second AZD1222 dose. This rearrangement joins TRBV2 to TRBJ2-7; perhaps TRBD2 as D (5 bases). The sequence came from an adult who received the AZD1222 COVID-19 vaccine. CDR3 sequence (DNA): TGTGCCAGCAGTGAAGTTGAGGGAACCTACGAGCAGTACTTC. It encodes CASSEVEGTYEQYF.